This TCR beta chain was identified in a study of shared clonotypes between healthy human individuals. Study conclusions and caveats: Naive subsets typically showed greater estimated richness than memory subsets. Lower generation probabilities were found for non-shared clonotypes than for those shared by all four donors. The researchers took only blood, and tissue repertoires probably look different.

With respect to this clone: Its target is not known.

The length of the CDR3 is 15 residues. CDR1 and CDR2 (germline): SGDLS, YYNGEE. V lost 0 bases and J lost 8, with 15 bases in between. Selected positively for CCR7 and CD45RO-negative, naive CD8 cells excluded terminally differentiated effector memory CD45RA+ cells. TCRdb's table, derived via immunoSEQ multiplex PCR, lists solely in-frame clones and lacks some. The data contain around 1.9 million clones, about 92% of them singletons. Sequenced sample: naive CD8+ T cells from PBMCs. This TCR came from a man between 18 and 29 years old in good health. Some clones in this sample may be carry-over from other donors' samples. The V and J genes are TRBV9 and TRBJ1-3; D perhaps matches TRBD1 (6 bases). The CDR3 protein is CASSVAGGGGDTIYF. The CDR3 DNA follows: TGTGCCAGCAGCGTAGCAGGAGGGGGTGGGGACACCATATATTTT.